This T cell receptor (beta chain) originates from a study of beta chain features in type 1 diabetes. Notes on the study in general: PCR might pick shorter templates more often, in the same way for patients and controls.

The investigators reverse transcribed all of the isolated RNA, so they sequenced expressed TCRB transcripts. Sequencing was performed with immunoSEQ multiplex PCR; in TCRdb, only in-frame clones are kept and a portion is missing. Here the sample spans some 63,000 clones, roughly three fifths being singletons. Purity above 98% was achieved in all sorted populations. A note on this clone: The target antigen is unknown.

This TCR derives from a woman aged 18-29 years in good health. Sequenced sample: Tregs from blood.

DNA for the CDR3: TGCGCCAGCAGCATCGGGACTAGCGGGCGAACCACAGATACGCAGTATTTT. It translates to CASSIGTSGRTTDTQYF. J is TRBJ2-3 and V is TRBV5-1, with TRBD2 identical over 12 bases. J gave up 2 bases and V 4 bases, and 8 bases lay outside the gene matches. The CDR3 contains 17 residues. Germline lookup yields CDR1 SGHRS and CDR2 YFSETQ.